This entry features one T cell receptor (beta chain) sequence. The antigen is unknown. A sample-barcoded 5' primer and a J-beta primer mix were used in a second PCR of roughly 7 to 11 cycles. Sequencing of every sample gave 2.5 million or more CDR3-containing paired-end reads. One entry per CDR3 protein, called by TCRdb with MiXCR from the 5' RACE reads. Among roughly 1.5 million distinct CDR3 sequences listed, around 40% were seen once. Total RNA was isolated from each sample in quantities of at least 6 micrograms. The germline CDR1 and CDR2 sequences are LGHNA and YSLEER. The CDR3 is 15 amino acids. V was shortened by 1 base and J by 6 bases, with 12 bases between the two germline ends. These data are taken from a study of blood T cells in healthy people across ages. Study background: About one barcoded TCR beta cDNA was captured per two T cells.

Study-level results: Long-lived donors exceeded aged donors in naive CD4+ cells and diversity.

Sequencing input: blood. The clonotype was recovered from a woman under 30 in good health. J is TRBJ2-2 and V is TRBV4-3; D may match TRBD1 or TRBD2 (5 bases each). CDR3 loop: CASSQVGRDAGELFF. The CDR3 DNA follows: TGCGCCAGCAGCCAAGTCGGTAGGGACGCCGGGGAGCTGTTTTTT.